This passage covers 23 T cell receptor beta chains from one sample sequenced in a study of T cell responses to AZD1222 COVID-19 vaccine. Some clones are missing from TCRdb's copy, which holds only in-frame ones; the method was immunoSEQ multiplex PCR. The sample includes around 150,000 clones, roughly 94% seen only once; the top ten take roughly 1.3%. The sequencing used peripheral blood, collected on day 0 of AZD1222 vaccination. The receptors were sampled from an adult in good health.

The chain has TRBV7-9 and TRBJ1-1; 7 bases map to TRBD1. Trimming took 2 bases from V and 7 from J; bases not matched to a gene: 4. Looked up from germline, CDR1 is SEHNR and CDR2 is FQNEAQ (reference sequence). The CDR3 runs to 13 residues. The CDR3 reads CASSLMGTVEAFF. CDR3 sequence (DNA): TGTGCCAGCAGCTTAATGGGGACAGTTGAAGCTTTCTTT.

This clone showed up just once. The chain combines TRBV19 with TRBJ1-3, with D possibly being TRBD1 (6 bases). The CDR3 consists of 16 residues. V lost 4 bases to trimming and J lost 4 bases, with 17 bases between them. Germline CDR1 and CDR2: LNHDA and SQIVND (reference sequence). DNA for the CDR3: TGTGCCAGTAGTAGGACCGGGACACGATGGGGAAACACCATATATTTT. Translation: CASSRTGTRWGNTIYF.

The chain links TRBV27 to TRBJ1-6; D may be TRBD1 (5 bases). The CDR3 length is 13 residues. The germline V and J ends were trimmed by 11 bases and 8 bases, with 16 bases remaining between them. Germline CDR1 is MNHEY and CDR2 is SMNVEV (reference sequence). This chain's CDR3 is CAFQGREDSPLHF. CDR3 coding DNA: TGTGCCTTCCAGGGCAGGGAGGATTCACCCCTCCACTTT.

J is TRBJ1-2 and V is TRBV28; D gene ambiguous. The CDR3 has 13 amino acids. The germline V gene has CDR1 MDHEN and CDR2 SYDVKM. Trimming removed 2 bases from V and 10 bases from J, with 14 bases in between. This CDR3 is CASSLAQFSSYTF. DNA of the CDR3: TGTGCCAGCAGTTTAGCACAATTCTCCTCCTACACCTTC.

The chain has TRBV5-4 and TRBJ2-3; maybe TRBD2 (6 bases). Germline V CDR1 and CDR2: SGHNT, YYREEE (reference sequence). The ends were cut back, 1 base at V and 1 base at J, with 10 bases in the middle. The CDR3 covers 15 residues. CDR3 in DNA: TGTGCCAGCAGCTTGTTCAGGGAGGGCACAGATACGCAGTATTTT. Protein sequence: CASSLFREGTDTQYF.

The chain carries TRBV2 and TRBJ2-7; 10 bases match TRBD1. V lost 8 bases and J lost 3; bases outside the gene matches: 7. CDR1 and CDR2 from the germline V gene are SNHLY and FYNNEI. This CDR3 has 14 amino acids. CDR3 sequence (DNA): TGTGCCAGCCGACAGGGGGCGCCTAACTACGAGCAGTACGTC. Residues: CASRQGAPNYEQYV.

This chain links TRBV5-4 with TRBJ2-2; no clear D gene. Germline loops: CDR1 SGHNT, CDR2 YYREEE (reference sequence). The CDR3 totals 14 residues. V was clipped by 3 bases and J by 6 bases, with 12 bases between them. This CDR3 reads CASSSPTSPGELFF. The DNA of the CDR3 is TGTGCCAGCAGCTCCCCTACGTCCCCCGGGGAGCTGTTTTTT.

The chain uses TRBV30 and TRBJ1-5; maybe TRBD1 (5 bases). Germline V CDR1 and CDR2: GTSNPN, SVGIG (reference sequence). The CDR3 is made up of 13 amino acids. Trimming pared 0 bases from V and 4 bases from J, leaving 7 bases between. The CDR3 DNA sequence: TGTGCCTGGAGTGTACAGGCGAATCAGCCCCAGCATTTT. The encoded protein is CAWSVQANQPQHF.

V is TRBV2 and J is TRBJ2-2; the D call may be TRBD1 or TRBD2 (6 bases each). This CDR3 comprises 17 residues. Trimming cost V 1 base and J 0 bases, with 12 bases left between them. Germline lookup yields CDR1 SNHLY and CDR2 FYNNEI. As DNA, the CDR3 is TGTGCCAGCAGTGAAGGGGGGCGGGGAGCGAACACCGGGGAGCTGTTTTTT. Amino acid sequence: CASSEGGRGANTGELFF.

Only one count was recorded for this clone. The chain joins TRBV11-2 to TRBJ1-4; TRBD1 is a possible D gene (6 bases). CDR3 length: 13 residues. The V gene's germline CDR1 is SGHAT and CDR2 FQNNGV. V was clipped by 5 bases and J by 8 bases, with 12 bases between them. CDR3 loop: CASSPTGLEKLFF. CDR3 DNA: TGTGCCAGCAGCCCCACAGGGTTAGAAAAACTGTTTTTT. The full variable domain, with the rest looked up from reference TRBV11-2 and TRBJ1-4, is EAGVAQSPRYKIIEKRQSVAFWCNPISGHATLYWYQQILGQGPKLLIQFQNNGVVDDSQLPKDRFSAERLKGVDSTLKIQPAKLEDSAVYLCASSPTGLEKLFFGSGTQLSVL.

The V and J genes are TRBV9 and TRBJ1-1; D remains ambiguous. Between the trimmed V and J ends, which lost 0 bases and 4 bases, there was a span of 13 bases. CDR3 size: 15 residues. CDR1 and CDR2 (germline): SGDLS, YYNGEE. The CDR3 DNA sequence: TGTGCCAGCAGCGTAGCTTCCGGACCTGTCACTGAAGCTTTCTTT. This codes for CASSVASGPVTEAFF.

This clone appeared a single time. The rearrangement links TRBV5-1 to TRBJ2-1, with D possibly matching TRBD1 (5 bases). The CDR3 contains 18 residues. V lost 0 bases, J lost 0 bases, and 16 bases lay in between. Germline-derived CDR1 and CDR2 are SGHRS and YFSETQ. The CDR3 spells CASSLGSGSRSSYNEQFF. The CDR3 DNA follows: TGCGCCAGCAGCTTGGGGTCAGGGTCTAGGAGCTCCTACAATGAGCAGTTCTTC.

The chain recombines TRBV3-1 (or the pseudogene TRBV3-2) with TRBJ2-5; D gene unclear. V was pared by 4 bases and J by 5 bases, with 20 bases between. From germline, CDR1 is LGHDT and CDR2 YNNKEL (reference sequence). The CDR3 totals 16 residues. CDR3 in DNA: TGTGCCAGCAGCCCCCTGGGCCAGTTCCTGACGGAGACCCAGTACTTC. It specifies CASSPLGQFLTETQYF.

The chain uses TRBV3-1 (or the pseudogene TRBV3-2) and TRBJ2-2; possible D gene TRBD2, 6 bases. The V end was cut by 2 bases, the J end by 5 bases, with 15 bases between. CDR1 LGHDT and CDR2 YNNKEL come from the germline V gene (reference sequence). The CDR3 extends over 16 amino acids. CDR3 in DNA: TGTGCCAGCAGCCAACCTACTAGCATGAGGACCGGGGAGCTGTTTTTT. Protein: CASSQPTSMRTGELFF.

The gene calls are TRBV29-1 and TRBJ1-2; D possibly corresponds to TRBD1 (6 bases). Germline loops: CDR1 SQVTM, CDR2 ANQGSEA. V lost 5 bases and J 4 bases, leaving 11 bases between the germline ends. The CDR3 extends over 12 amino acids. In nucleotides, the CDR3 is TGCAGCGTTCGGGGGCAGGCCTATGGCTACACCTTC. Residues: CSVRGQAYGYTF. Complete variable domain (other parts from reference TRBV29-1 and TRBJ1-2): SAVISQKPSRDICQRGTSLTIQCQVDSQVTMMFWYRQQPGQSLTLIATANQGSEATYESGFVIDKFPISRPNLTFSTLTVSNMSPEDSSIYLCSVRGQAYGYTFGSGTRLTVV.

The rearrangement joins TRBV11-2 to TRBJ2-5; unclear D gene. CDR3 length: 15 amino acids. The germline V and J ends were trimmed by 1 base and 2 bases, with 11 bases remaining between them. Germline V gives CDR1 SGHAT, CDR2 FQNNGV. CDR3 in DNA: TGTGCCAGCAGCTTAGTCGGAGAAAGACAAGAGACCCAGTACTTC. Translated: CASSLVGERQETQYF.

The chain carries TRBV9 and TRBJ2-6, with D unresolved. The V end was cut by 4 bases, the J end by 2 bases, with 4 bases between. CDR1 is SGDLS, CDR2 YYNGEE, per germline. This CDR3 region has 13 residues. CDR3 region: CASSSTGANVLTF. The CDR3, as DNA: TGTGCCAGCAGCTCTACTGGGGCCAACGTCCTGACTTTC.

The CDR3 bases are TGTGCCAGCAGCTTAGCGGGGGAAGCAGGAAACACCATATATTTT. Protein: CASSLAGEAGNTIYF. This chain links TRBV11-2 with TRBJ1-3; D may be TRBD1 (5 bases). The germline V gene encodes CDR1 SGHAT and CDR2 FQNNGV. With 1 base removed from V and 4 bases from J, the gap between germline ends came to 11 bases. The CDR3 length is 15 residues.

V gene TRBV7-9 combines with J gene TRBJ1-4, with TRBD1 matching over 8 bases. From germline, CDR1 is SEHNR and CDR2 FQNEAQ (reference sequence). This CDR3 is 15 amino acids long. The V gene end was trimmed by 0 bases and the J gene end by 8 bases; junction bases not matched to a gene: 5. The CDR3, as DNA: TGTGCCAGCAGCTTAGCGTGGACAGGGCCGGAAAAACTGTTTTTT. This encodes CASSLAWTGPEKLFF. Drawing the rest from reference TRBV7-9 and TRBJ1-4, the complete variable domain is DTGVSQNPRHKITKRGQNVTFRCDPISEHNRLYWYRQTLGQGPEFLTYFQNEAQLEKSRLLSDRFSAERPKGSFSTLEIQRTEQGDSAMYLCASSLAWTGPEKLFFGSGTQLSVL.

The chain has TRBV2 and TRBJ2-7; weak D call: TRBD1 (5 bases). CDR3 length: 15 residues. V dropped 1 base and J dropped 2 bases, with 12 bases sitting between them. CDR1 is SNHLY, CDR2 FYNNEI, per germline. The CDR3 reads CASSEGQGSTYEQYV. The DNA of the CDR3 is TGTGCCAGCAGTGAAGGGCAGGGCTCAACCTACGAGCAGTACGTC.

The V call is TRBV4-2, the J call TRBJ1-6; TRBD1 is a possible D gene (6 bases). The CDR3 loop spans 14 amino acids. Germline values: CDR1 LGHNA, CDR2 YNFKEQ. V lost 4 bases, J lost 13 bases, and 17 bases lay in between. Here the CDR3 reads CASSLRGPLFPLHF. DNA for the CDR3: TGTGCCAGCAGCCTCAGGGGTCCACTTTTCCCCCTCCACTTT.

The gene calls are TRBV6-1 and TRBJ2-1; a possible D gene is TRBD1 (5 bases). The length of the CDR3 is 15 residues. Germline CDR1 MNHNS, CDR2 SASEGT. V lost 2 bases and J lost 4, with 12 bases in between. The CDR3: CASSELLRQYNEQFF. CDR3 sequence (DNA): TGTGCCAGCAGTGAACTACTAAGACAGTACAATGAGCAGTTCTTC.

This chain uses TRBV29-1 with TRBJ1-1; D is perhaps TRBD1 (5 bases). Germline lookup yields CDR1 SQVTM and CDR2 ANQGSEA. The length of the CDR3 is 14 residues. The V end was cut by 4 bases, the J end by 1 base, with 13 bases between. The CDR3 spells CSVGPGTGNTEAFF. DNA for the CDR3: TGCAGCGTTGGCCCCGGGACGGGGAACACTGAAGCTTTCTTT.